A selection of T cell receptor beta chains follows, all from one sample in a study of cytomegalovirus exposure and HLA in healthy donors. Some clones are missing from TCRdb's copy, which holds only in-frame ones; the method was immunoSEQ multiplex PCR. The sample contains 95,000 to 150,000 clones, approximately 84% of which appear only once. Sequencing was done on a sample of PBMCs. Receptors originate from a man aged 18-30 years in good health and CMV-seropositive. The CDR3 runs from the conserved cysteine through the conserved F or W. The D gene is left open where the match is weak. Clone size, where shown, is once, few, many, or a class for clones that have expanded.

d_call j_call clone_size v_call cdr3_aa cdr3_nt
- TRBJ2-7 - TRBV18 CASSSSPRDPGLYEQYF TGTGCCAGCTCATCTTCGCCGCGGGACCCAGGATTATACGAGCAGTACTTC
- TRBJ2-2 - TRBV5-8 CASSLASNTGELFF TGTGCCAGCAGCCTGGCATCGAACACCGGGGAGCTGTTTTTT
TRBD1 TRBJ1-1 - TRBV7-8 CASSLETGTVNTEAFF TGTGCCAGCAGCTTAGAGACAGGGACGGTGAACACTGAAGCTTTCTTT
TRBD2 TRBJ2-5 - TRBV6-4 CASTRFSGKETQYF TGTGCCAGCACCCGATTTAGCGGGAAAGAGACCCAGTACTTC
TRBD1 TRBJ2-3 - TRBV6-1 CASSGRQGRTDTQYF TGTGCCAGCAGTGGAAGACAGGGCCGGACGGATACGCAGTATTTT
- TRBJ1-2 - TRBV27 CASSPGGGLGGYTF TGTGCCAGCAGCCCTGGGGGGGGGCTGGGTGGCTACACCTTC
TRBD1 TRBJ2-7 - TRBV6-5 CASRIDRGSLEQYF TGTGCCAGCAGAATAGACAGGGGGAGCTTAGAGCAGTACTTC
TRBD1 TRBJ1-1 - TRBV19 CASSTDRESEAFF TGTGCCAGTAGTACCGACAGGGAGTCTGAAGCTTTCTTT
- TRBJ2-1 - TRBV7-9 CASSPRLSYNEQFF TGTGCCAGCAGCCCCCGTCTCTCCTACAATGAGCAGTTCTTC
- TRBJ2-3 - TRBV11-2 CASSFRGSFNTDTQYF TGTGCCAGCAGCTTTAGGGGCAGTTTCAATACAGATACGCAGTATTTT
TRBD1 TRBJ1-5 - TRBV19 CASSSTGGAYQPQHF TGTGCCAGTAGTAGTACAGGGGGCGCATATCAGCCCCAGCATTTT
TRBD1 TRBJ2-5 - TRBV5-5 CASSANVGQGVQTQYF TGTGCCAGCAGCGCCAATGTAGGACAGGGTGTCCAGACCCAGTACTTC
- TRBJ1-6 - TRBV4-2 CASSQDDPRLGSYNSPLHF TGTGCCAGCAGCCAAGATGACCCCAGGCTGGGCTCCTATAATTCACCCCTCCACTTT
- TRBJ1-2 - TRBV5-6 CASSLGHPGDGYTF TGTGCCAGCAGCTTGGGGCACCCAGGGGATGGCTACACCTTC
TRBD2 TRBJ2-3 once TRBV15 CATSPFGGGGTDTQYF TGTGCCACCAGCCCCTTCGGGGGGGGCGGGACAGATACGCAGTATTTT
TRBD1 TRBJ1-1 - TRBV5-1 CASSPGLGQQNTEAFF TGCGCCAGCAGCCCGGGGCTGGGACAGCAGAACACTGAAGCTTTCTTT
TRBD2 TRBJ2-7 - TRBV6-5 CASSYSTSGLREQYF TGTGCCAGCAGTTACTCGACTAGCGGATTACGAGAGCAGTACTTC
- TRBJ1-2 - TRBV4-3 CASSQVSGRPGYTF TGCGCCAGCAGCCAAGTATCAGGCCGCCCTGGCTACACCTTC
- TRBJ2-2 - TRBV5-4 CASSLEVQGANTGELFF TGTGCCAGCAGCTTGGAAGTCCAGGGCGCGAACACCGGGGAGCTGTTTTTT
TRBD2 TRBJ2-1 - TRBV30 CAWSGREGYNEQFF TGTGCCTGGAGTGGGCGGGAGGGCTACAATGAGCAGTTCTTC
TRBD1 TRBJ2-7 - TRBV10-3 CAITPGQGNSYEQYF TGTGCCATCACCCCGGGACAGGGGAATTCCTACGAGCAGTACTTC
TRBD1 TRBJ2-7 - TRBV7-6 CASSLGQGDYEQYF TGTGCCAGCAGCTTAGGCCAGGGGGACTACGAGCAGTACTTC
- TRBJ1-2 once TRBV29-1 CSVVRSGNIHYGYTF TGCAGCGTTGTACGATCAGGGAATATTCACTATGGCTACACCTTC
TRBD2 TRBJ2-3 - TRBV7-2 CASRPSGSWSTDTQYF TGTGCCAGCAGACCTAGCGGGAGTTGGAGCACAGATACGCAGTATTTT
- TRBJ2-1 - TRBV11-2 CTSSLVGAGNNEQFF TGTACCAGCAGCTTAGTGGGGGCAGGGAACAATGAGCAGTTCTTC
- TRBJ2-2 few TRBV7-6 CASSLGSTTGELFF TGTGCCAGCAGCTTAGGCAGTACCACCGGGGAGCTGTTTTTT
- TRBJ2-7 - TRBV5-6 CASSSGVGYEQYF TGTGCCAGCAGCTCGGGAGTAGGTTACGAGCAGTACTTC
- TRBJ2-5 - TRBV7-2 CASSLGATRETQYF TGTGCCAGCAGCTTAGGTGCTACTAGAGAGACCCAGTACTTC
- TRBJ2-3 once TRBV7-8 CASGQGSTDTQYF TGTGCCAGCGGGCAGGGGAGCACAGATACGCAGTATTTT